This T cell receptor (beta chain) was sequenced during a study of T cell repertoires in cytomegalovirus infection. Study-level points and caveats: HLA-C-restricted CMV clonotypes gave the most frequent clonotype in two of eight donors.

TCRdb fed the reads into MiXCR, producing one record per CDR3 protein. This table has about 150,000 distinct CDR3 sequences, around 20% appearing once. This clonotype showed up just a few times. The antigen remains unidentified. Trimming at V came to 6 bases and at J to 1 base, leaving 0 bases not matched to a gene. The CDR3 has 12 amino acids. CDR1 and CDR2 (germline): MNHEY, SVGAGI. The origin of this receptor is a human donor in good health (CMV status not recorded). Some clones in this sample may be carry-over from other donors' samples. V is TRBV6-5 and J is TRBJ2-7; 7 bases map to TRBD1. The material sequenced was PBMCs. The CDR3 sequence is CASRGQSYEQYF. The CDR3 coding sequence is TGTGCCAGCAGGGGACAGTCCTACGAGCAGTACTTC.